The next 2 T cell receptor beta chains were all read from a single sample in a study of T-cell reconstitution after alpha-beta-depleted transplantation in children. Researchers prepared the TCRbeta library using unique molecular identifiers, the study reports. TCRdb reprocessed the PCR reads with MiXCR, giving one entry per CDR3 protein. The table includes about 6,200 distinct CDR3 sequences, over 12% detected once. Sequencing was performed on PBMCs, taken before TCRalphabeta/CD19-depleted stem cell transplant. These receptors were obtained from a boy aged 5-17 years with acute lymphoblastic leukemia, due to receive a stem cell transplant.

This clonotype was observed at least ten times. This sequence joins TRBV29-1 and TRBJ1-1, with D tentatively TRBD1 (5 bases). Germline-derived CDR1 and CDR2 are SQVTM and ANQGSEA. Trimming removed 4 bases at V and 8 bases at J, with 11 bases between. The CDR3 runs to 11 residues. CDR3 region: CSVVTGQEAFF. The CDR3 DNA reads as TGCAGCGTTGTTACTGGACAAGAAGCTTTCTTT. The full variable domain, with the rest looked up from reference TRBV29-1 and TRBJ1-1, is SAVISQKPSRDICQRGTSLTIQCQVDSQVTMMFWYRQQPGQSLTLIATANQGSEATYESGFVIDKFPISRPNLTFSTLTVSNMSPEDSSIYLCSVVTGQEAFFGQGTRLTVV.

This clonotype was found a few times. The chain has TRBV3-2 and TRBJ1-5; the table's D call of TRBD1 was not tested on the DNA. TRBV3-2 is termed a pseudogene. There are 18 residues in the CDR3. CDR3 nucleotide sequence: TGTGCCTCCTGCCAAGGGATAAGGGGGCGATTCGGCAATCAGCCCCAGCATTTT. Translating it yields CASCQGIRGRFGNQPQHF.